Shown below are 21 T cell receptor beta chains from a single sample sequenced in a study of T cells after yellow fever vaccination. TCRdb reanalysed the 5' RACE reads using MiXCR and keeps one entry per CDR3 protein. The data contain some 670,000 distinct CDR3 sequences, roughly an eighth of them singletons. This specimen consisted of PBMCs, obtained on the day of the yellow fever booster vaccination. The origin of the receptors is a man aged 30 to 39 who received the YFV17D yellow fever vaccine.

V and J are TRBV7-2 and TRBJ1-2; D gene unclear. The CDR3 totals 14 residues. Trimming cost V 1 base and J 1 base, with 7 bases left between them. The germline V gene has CDR1 SGHTA and CDR2 FQGNSA. The CDR3 is CASSLEGFNYGYTF. CDR3 nucleotides: TGTGCCAGCAGCTTAGAGGGCTTTAACTATGGCTACACCTTC.

This rearrangement joins TRBV5-4 to TRBJ2-3; 11 bases line up with TRBD2. The V gene end was trimmed by 2 bases and the J gene end by 0 bases; junction bases not matched to a gene: 2. This CDR3 has 16 amino acids. Looked up from germline, CDR1 is SGHNT and CDR2 is YYREEE (reference sequence). CDR3 sequence reads: CASSLLAGESTDTQYF. In DNA, the CDR3 is TGTGCCAGCAGCTTACTAGCGGGAGAGAGCACAGATACGCAGTATTTT.

There are a few counts of this clonotype. The junction does not match germline at one end; this may be a read error. The V and J genes are TRBV7-7 and TRBJ2-1, with D perhaps TRBD1 (5 bases). The CDR3 is made up of 17 amino acids. Germline loops: CDR1 SSHAT, CDR2 FNYEAQ (reference sequence). DNA for the CDR3: TGTGCTAGCAGCTTAGGGGTGGTAGGCAGCTCCTACAATGAGCAGTTCTTC. Translating it yields CASSLGVVGSSYNEQFF. Full variable domain (rest looked up from reference TRBV7-7 and TRBJ2-1): GAGVSQSPRYKVTKRGQDVTLRCDPISSHATLYWYQQALGQGPEFLTYFNYEAQPDKSGLPSDRFSAERPEGSISTLTIQRTEQRDSAMYRCASSLGVVGSSYNEQFFGPGTRLTVL.

This clonotype was seen a few times. This rearrangement joins TRBV20-1 to TRBJ2-1, with TRBD2 identical over 7 bases. This CDR3 is built from 17 residues. J gave up 2 bases and V 6 bases, and 16 bases lay outside the gene matches. The germline gives CDR1 DFQATT, CDR2 SNEGSKA (reference sequence). CDR3 amino acids: CSAALRSSGKPYNEQFF. The CDR3 DNA reads as TGCAGTGCAGCCTTAAGATCAAGCGGGAAACCCTACAATGAGCAGTTCTTC.

This clonotype was observed a few times. This chain uses TRBV3-1 with TRBJ1-4, with a tentative D call TRBD1 (5 bases). Per the germline V gene, CDR1 is LGHDT and CDR2 is YNNKEL (reference sequence). This CDR3 has 17 amino acids. Trimming pared 3 bases from V and 1 base from J, leaving 15 bases between. The CDR3: CASSHRRGAGTNEKLFF. DNA for the CDR3: TGTGCCAGCAGCCACCGGAGGGGCGCGGGAACTAATGAAAAACTGTTTTTT.

The V call is TRBV7-2, the J call TRBJ2-2, with D unresolved. Germline CDR1 reads SGHTA; CDR2 reads FQGNSA. V was shortened by 5 bases and J by 7 bases, with 8 bases between the two germline ends. The CDR3 is made up of 12 amino acids. The chain's CDR3 is CASSPPFGELFF. The CDR3 nucleotides are TGTGCCAGCAGCCCACCATTCGGGGAGCTGTTTTTT.

The chain recombines TRBV6-5 with TRBJ2-5; D may be TRBD2 (5 bases). This CDR3 is 18 amino acids long. Per the germline V gene, CDR1 is MNHEY and CDR2 is SVGAGI. V was pared by 3 bases and J by 1 base, with 21 bases between. CDR3 sequence: CASSYYPRAGVSQETQYF. CDR3 in DNA: TGTGCCAGCAGTTATTACCCGAGGGCAGGAGTCAGCCAAGAGACCCAGTACTTC.

The chain recombines TRBV20-1 with TRBJ2-5; 8 positions match TRBD2. This CDR3 is 13 amino acids long. Trimming at V came to 3 bases and at J to 3 bases, leaving 3 bases not matched to a gene. CDR1 DFQATT and CDR2 SNEGSKA come from the germline V gene (reference sequence). The CDR3 bases are TGCAGTGCTAGGATTAGCGGGAAAGAGACCCAGTACTTC. Translated, it gives CSARISGKETQYF.

The V call is TRBV20-1, the J call TRBJ2-3; 8 nucleotides agree with TRBD2. This CDR3 spans 12 amino acids. The junction had 6 bases not matched to a gene; V was cut back by 7 bases and J by 6 bases. From germline, CDR1 is DFQATT and CDR2 SNEGSKA (reference sequence). The CDR3 sequence: CSGRSGSDTQYF. In nucleotides, the CDR3 is TGCAGTGGTCGGAGCGGGAGCGATACGCAGTATTTT.

The chain has TRBV12-3 or TRBV12-4 and TRBJ2-1, with D perhaps assigned TRBD1 or TRBD2 (6 bases each). V was trimmed by 5 bases and J by 8 bases, leaving 19 bases between them. The CDR3 length is 15 residues. CDR3 region: CASSTRDWGAHEQFF. The CDR3 nucleotides are TGTGCCAGCAGTACCCGGGACTGGGGGGCTCATGAGCAGTTCTTC.

This clonotype was picked up a small number of times. The chain couples TRBV20-1 to TRBJ2-1; the match to TRBD2 covers 8 bases. The germline gives CDR1 DFQATT, CDR2 SNEGSKA (reference sequence). The CDR3 covers 12 residues. The V gene end was trimmed by 6 bases and the J gene end by 8 bases; junction bases not matched to a gene: 6. The CDR3 bases are TGCAGTGCGGTCAGCGGGAGCGATGAGCAGTTCTTC. Translation gives CSAVSGSDEQFF.

V and J are TRBV6-6 and TRBJ1-1, with D hard to call. V lost 8 bases and J lost 8, with 9 bases in between. Germline V lookup: CDR1 MNHNY, CDR2 SVGAGI (reference sequence). CDR3 size: 10 residues. The CDR3 DNA is TGTGCCAGCGGAGTGGCGGAAGCTTTCTTT. Protein product: CASGVAEAFF.

This clonotype came up a few times. The V and J genes are TRBV11-2 and TRBJ2-4; D may be TRBD2 (6 bases). The CDR3 runs to 18 residues. The germline gives CDR1 SGHAT, CDR2 FQNNGV. The V and J ends lost 1 base and 0 bases respectively, with 16 bases between them. The DNA for the CDR3 is TGTGCCAGCAGCTTAGTAGGCCGTGGGACTCTAGCCAAAAACATTCAGTACTTC. It is translated as CASSLVGRGTLAKNIQYF.

The rearrangement links TRBV20-1 to TRBJ1-5, with D perhaps matching TRBD1 (6 bases). Germline CDR1 DFQATT, CDR2 SNEGSKA (reference sequence). This CDR3 is built from 13 residues. V lost 0 bases, J lost 6 bases, and 9 bases lay in between. The CDR3 region has the DNA TGCAGTGCTAGAGATCAGGGGTTTCAGCCCCAGCATTTT. It encodes CSARDQGFQPQHF.

V and J are TRBV7-2 and TRBJ1-1; D unresolved. The CDR3 extends over 14 amino acids. CDR1 is SGHTA, CDR2 FQGNSA, per germline. V lost 0 bases and J 1 base, leaving 6 bases between the germline ends. CDR3 amino acids: CASSLALWNTEAFF. Written as DNA, the CDR3 is TGTGCCAGCAGCTTAGCGCTCTGGAACACTGAAGCTTTCTTT.

This clonotype has only a few counts. V usage is TRBV14 and J usage is TRBJ2-1; D uncertain. Germline CDR1 is SGHDN and CDR2 is FVKESK. Trimming took 3 bases from V and 2 from J, leaving 5 bases between them. The CDR3 runs to 13 residues. The DNA for the CDR3 is TGTGCCAGCAGCCAGGCGGCCTACAATGAGCAGTTCTTC. This sequence encodes CASSQAAYNEQFF.

This clonotype showed up just a few times. The V and J genes are TRBV12-3 or TRBV12-4 and TRBJ2-1, with TRBD1 matching over 8 bases. Trimming at V came to 7 bases and at J to 8 bases, leaving 10 bases not matched to a gene. The CDR3 is made up of 14 amino acids. The CDR3 spells CASKFRQGAYEQFF. The CDR3 DNA reads as TGTGCCAGCAAGTTTAGGCAGGGGGCCTATGAGCAGTTCTTC.

The chain employs TRBV28 and TRBJ2-7, with D maybe TRBD2 (5 bases). The CDR3 runs 14 residues. Germline V CDR1 and CDR2: MDHEN, SYDVKM. Between the trimmed V and J ends, which lost 6 bases and 4 bases, there was a span of 16 bases. CDR3 amino acids: CASRVGGSVYEQYF. The DNA of the CDR3 is TGTGCCAGCAGGGTCGGCGGTAGCGTGTACGAGCAGTACTTC. Based on the CDR3 plus reference TRBV28 and TRBJ2-7, the full variable domain is DVKVTQSSRYLVKRTGEKVFLECVQDMDHENMFWYRQDPGLGLRLIYFSYDVKMKEKGDIPEGYSVSREKKERFSLILESASTNQTSMYLCASRVGGSVYEQYFGPGTRLTVT.

This clonotype was found a few times. This chain joins TRBV24-1 and TRBJ1-5, with 10 positions matching TRBD1. Losses at the gene ends were 9 bases for V and 7 bases for J; bases not matched to a gene: 5. CDR3 size: 13 residues. The germline CDR1 and CDR2 sequences are KGHDR and SFDVKD. CDR3 sequence: CATGGTGEQPQHF. In DNA form, the CDR3 reads TGTGCCACCGGGGGGACAGGGGAACAGCCCCAGCATTTT.

This clonotype was counted only a few times. The rearrangement uses TRBV18 and TRBJ2-1; D gene ambiguous. The CDR3 contains 14 residues. The ends were cut back, 4 bases at V and 4 bases at J, with 11 bases in the middle. Germline V gene sequence: CDR1 KGHSH, CDR2 LQKENI. In DNA form, the CDR3 reads TGTGCCAGCTCACGAAGGGCTAATTACAATGAGCAGTTCTTC. Translating it yields CASSRRANYNEQFF.

This clonotype came up a few times. The genes are TRBV15 and TRBJ1-2; no definite D call. Trimming removed 0 bases from V and 8 bases from J, with 7 bases in between. The length of the CDR3 is 12 residues. Germline V gene data show CDR1 as LNHNV and CDR2 as YYDKDF (reference sequence). Here the CDR3 DNA reads TGTGCCACCAGCAGAGAGGATTGGGGCTACACCTTC. Amino acid sequence: CATSREDWGYTF.